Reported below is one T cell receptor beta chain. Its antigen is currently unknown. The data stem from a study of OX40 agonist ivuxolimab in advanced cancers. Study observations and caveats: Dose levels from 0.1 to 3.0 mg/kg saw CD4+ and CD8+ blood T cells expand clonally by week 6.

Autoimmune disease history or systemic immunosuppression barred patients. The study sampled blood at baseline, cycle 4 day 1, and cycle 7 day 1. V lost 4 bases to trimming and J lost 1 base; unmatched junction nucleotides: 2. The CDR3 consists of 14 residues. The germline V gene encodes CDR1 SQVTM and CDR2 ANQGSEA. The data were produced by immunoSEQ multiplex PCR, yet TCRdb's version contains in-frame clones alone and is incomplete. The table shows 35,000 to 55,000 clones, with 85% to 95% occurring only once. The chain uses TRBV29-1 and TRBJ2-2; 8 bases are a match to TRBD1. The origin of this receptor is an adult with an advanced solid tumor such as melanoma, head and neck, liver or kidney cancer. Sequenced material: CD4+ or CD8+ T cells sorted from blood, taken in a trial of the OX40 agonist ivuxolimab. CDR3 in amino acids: CSVVGTGNTGELFF. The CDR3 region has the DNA TGCAGCGTTGTCGGGACAGGGAACACCGGGGAGCTGTTTTTT.